The clone carrying this T cell receptor (beta chain) was picked up a small number of times. Its antigen is undetermined. MiXCR, applied by TCRdb to the 5' RACE reads, yields one record per CDR3 protein. The sample contains around 1,500 distinct CDR3 sequences, under 11% of which appear only once. The V gene lost 0 bases and the J gene lost 9 bases, with 15 bases spanning the gap. Germline loops: CDR1 SGHRS, CDR2 YFSETQ. There are 15 residues in the CDR3. The source of the sample is a study of spatial heterogeneity in lung cancer. Study overall: Detection consistently yielded more beta chains than alpha chains. Study-wide results and limits: Expanded TCRs classified as ubiquitous or regional were counted, and these counts tracked ubiquitous and regional nonsynonymous mutations, respectively. Within tumors, counts of expanded alpha and beta TCRs tracked tumor mutation counts. Around 7.3% of tumor T cells for alpha chains and 13% for beta chains were estimated to be covered.

The time point denotes: sample taken at primary tumor resection. Whole RNA, isolated from tumor, nontumor lung or frozen PBMC, was sequenced without prior sorting. The material sequenced was lung tumor tissue, taken at surgery. V gene TRBV5-1 combines with J gene TRBJ2-2; the D gene is possibly TRBD2 (5 bases). The receptor was isolated from a female donor with early-stage non-small cell lung cancer. For the CDR3, the DNA is TGCGCCAGCAGCTTGGAGGCGGCTGCCGGGAGGGAGCTGTTTTTT. This gives the protein CASSLEAAAGRELFF.